These 5 T cell receptor beta chains originate from one sample sequenced in a study of T cells after posttransplantation cyclophosphamide. This table comes from immunoSEQ multiplex PCR, and its TCRdb copy is limited to in-frame clones, with some not included. The table shows around 47,000 clones, with around 94% occurring only once. The specimen was PBMCs. The receptors were sampled from a woman in her 30s in good health and a related stem cell transplant donor.

The rearrangement uses TRBV6-1 and TRBJ1-4, with a tentative D call TRBD1 (5 bases). The V gene's germline CDR1 is MNHNS and CDR2 SASEGT. Between the trimmed V and J ends, which lost 0 bases and 8 bases, there was a span of 10 bases. CDR3 length equals 14 residues. This chain's CDR3 is CASSEAPGREKLFF. CDR3 bases: TGTGCCAGCAGTGAAGCGCCAGGGCGGGAAAAACTGTTTTTT.

This sequence joins TRBV4-1 and TRBJ2-3; 9 bases are shared with TRBD2. The V and J ends lost 4 bases and 0 bases, in that order; junction bases with no gene match: 5. The germline V gene has CDR1 MGHRA and CDR2 YSYEKL. The CDR3 loop spans 16 amino acids. Here the CDR3 DNA reads TGCGCCAGCAGCCTTCGGACTAGCGAGAGCACAGATACGCAGTATTTT. This gives the protein CASSLRTSESTDTQYF.

J is TRBJ1-2 and V is TRBV10-3; no reliable D call. V gave up 5 bases and J gave up 6 bases, with 10 bases separating them. Per the germline V gene, CDR1 is ENHRY and CDR2 is SYGVKD. CDR3 length: 12 amino acids. CDR3 residues: CAISSGGHGYTF. For the CDR3, the DNA is TGTGCCATCAGTTCCGGCGGGCATGGCTACACCTTC.

For the CDR3, the DNA is TGTGCCAGCAGCCAAGCGGGGGGGGTGCAGCCCCAGCATTTT. Translation gives CASSQAGGVQPQHF. This sequence joins TRBV4-2 and TRBJ1-5; tentatively, D is TRBD1 (5 bases). The CDR3 has 14 amino acids. Per germline, CDR1 LGHNA and CDR2 YNFKEQ. Trimming removed 1 base from V and 7 bases from J, with 11 bases in between.

The CDR3 region has the DNA TGTGCCAGCGGCTCAGGGTCTTGGCAAAAAGGAAACACCATATATTTT. As protein: CASGSGSWQKGNTIYF. The chain has TRBV7-9 and TRBJ1-3; D is perhaps TRBD1 (5 bases). Germline V gives CDR1 SEHNR, CDR2 FQNEAQ (reference sequence). The CDR3 spans 16 residues. Deletions cut 8 bases from V and 4 bases from J, with 21 bases between. The full variable domain, rest sourced from reference TRBV7-9 and TRBJ1-3, is DTGVSQNPRHKITKRGQNVTFRCDPISEHNRLYWYRQTLGQGPEFLTYFQNEAQLEKSRLLSDRFSAERPKGSFSTLEIQRTEQGDSAMYLCASGSGSWQKGNTIYFGEGSWLTVV.